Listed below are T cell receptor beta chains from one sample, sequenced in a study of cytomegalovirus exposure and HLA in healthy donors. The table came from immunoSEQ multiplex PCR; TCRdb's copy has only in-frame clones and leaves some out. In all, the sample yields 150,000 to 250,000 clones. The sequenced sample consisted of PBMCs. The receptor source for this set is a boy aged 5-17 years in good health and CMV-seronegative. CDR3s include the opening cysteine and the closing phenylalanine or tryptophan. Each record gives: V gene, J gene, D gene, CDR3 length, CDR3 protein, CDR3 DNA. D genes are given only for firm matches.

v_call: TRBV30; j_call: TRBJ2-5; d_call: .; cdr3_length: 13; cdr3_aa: CAWNTDIQETQYF; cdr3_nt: TGTGCCTGGAACACCGACATCCAAGAGACCCAGTACTTC
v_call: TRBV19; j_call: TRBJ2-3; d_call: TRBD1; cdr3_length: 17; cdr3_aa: CASSISRTGVRQDTQYF; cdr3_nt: TGTGCCAGTAGTATCTCCCGGACAGGGGTAAGGCAAGATACGCAGTATTTT
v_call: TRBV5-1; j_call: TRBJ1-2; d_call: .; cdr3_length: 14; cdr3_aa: CASSPGELAYGYTF; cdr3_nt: TGCGCCAGCAGCCCAGGGGAGTTAGCCTATGGCTACACCTTC
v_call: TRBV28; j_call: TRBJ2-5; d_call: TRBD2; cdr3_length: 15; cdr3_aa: CASSLFGGTKETQYF; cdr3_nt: TGTGCCAGCAGTTTATTTGGTGGGACTAAAGAGACCCAGTACTTC
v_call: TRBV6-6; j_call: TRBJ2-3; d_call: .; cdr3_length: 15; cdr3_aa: CASSTQRRGTDTQYF; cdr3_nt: TGTGCCAGCAGTACCCAACGAAGAGGGACAGATACGCAGTATTTT
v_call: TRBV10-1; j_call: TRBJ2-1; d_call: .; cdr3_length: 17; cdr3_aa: CASSEDLNRATDNEQFF; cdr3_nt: TGCGCCAGCAGTGAGGATCTGAACAGGGCAACTGATAATGAGCAGTTCTTC
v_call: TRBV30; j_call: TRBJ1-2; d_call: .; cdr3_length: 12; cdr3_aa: CAWDSRFSGYTF; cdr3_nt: TGTGCCTGGGACAGTCGCTTCAGCGGCTACACCTTC
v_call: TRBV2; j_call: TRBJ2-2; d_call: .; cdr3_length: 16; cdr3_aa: CASSGGQRLHTGELFF; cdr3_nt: TGTGCCAGCAGTGGGGGCCAGCGCCTTCACACCGGGGAGCTGTTTTTT
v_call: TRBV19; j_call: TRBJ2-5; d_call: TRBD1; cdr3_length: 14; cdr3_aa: CASSMGQGGETQYF; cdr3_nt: TGTGCCAGTAGTATGGGACAGGGAGGAGAGACCCAGTACTTC
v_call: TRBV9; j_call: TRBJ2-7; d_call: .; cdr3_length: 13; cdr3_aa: CASSVRPLDEQYF; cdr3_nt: TGTGCCAGCAGCGTCCGACCTCTAGACGAGCAGTACTTC
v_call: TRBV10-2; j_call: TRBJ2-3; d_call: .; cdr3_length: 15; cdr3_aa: CASRELALYTDTQYF; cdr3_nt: TGCGCCAGCAGAGAGCTAGCCCTTTACACAGATACGCAGTATTTT
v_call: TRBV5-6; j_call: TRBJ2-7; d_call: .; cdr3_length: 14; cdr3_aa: CASSLEQGGYEQYF; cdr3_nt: TGTGCCAGCAGCTTGGAGCAGGGAGGCTACGAGCAGTACTTC
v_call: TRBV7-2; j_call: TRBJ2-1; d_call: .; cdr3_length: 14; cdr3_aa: CASRGSGSYNEQFF; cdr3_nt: TGTGCCAGCCGGGGTAGTGGCTCCTACAATGAGCAGTTCTTC
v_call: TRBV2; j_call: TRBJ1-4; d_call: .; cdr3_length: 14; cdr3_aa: CASTYERDREKLFF; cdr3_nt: TGTGCCAGCACCTACGAGAGGGATCGTGAAAAACTGTTTTTT
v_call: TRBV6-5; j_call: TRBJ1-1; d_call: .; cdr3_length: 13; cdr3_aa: CASGPYGNTEAFF; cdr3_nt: TGTGCCAGCGGTCCCTACGGGAACACTGAAGCTTTCTTT
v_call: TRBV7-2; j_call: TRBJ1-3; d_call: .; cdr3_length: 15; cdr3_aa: CASSLDRSSGNTIYF; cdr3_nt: TGTGCCAGCAGCTTAGACAGAAGCTCTGGAAACACCATATATTTT
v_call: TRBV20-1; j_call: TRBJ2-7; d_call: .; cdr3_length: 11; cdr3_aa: CSARWYGPQYF; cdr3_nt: TGCAGTGCTAGGTGGTATGGGCCGCAGTACTTC
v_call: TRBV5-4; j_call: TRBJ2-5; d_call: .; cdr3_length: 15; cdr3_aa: CASSGVGGKKETQYF; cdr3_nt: TGTGCCAGCAGCGGGGTAGGCGGGAAGAAAGAGACCCAGTACTTC
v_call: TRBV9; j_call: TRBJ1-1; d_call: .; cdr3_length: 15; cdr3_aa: CASSVETDMNTEAFF; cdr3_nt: TGTGCCAGCAGCGTAGAAACAGACATGAACACTGAAGCTTTCTTT
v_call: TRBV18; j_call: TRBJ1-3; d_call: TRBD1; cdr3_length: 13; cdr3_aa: CASSPSRQGTIYF; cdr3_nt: TGTGCCAGCTCACCAAGTAGACAGGGCACCATATATTTT
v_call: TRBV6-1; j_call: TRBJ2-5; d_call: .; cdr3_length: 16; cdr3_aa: CASSEWVYGSFETQYF; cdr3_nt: TGTGCCAGCAGTGAATGGGTCTACGGGTCATTCGAGACCCAGTACTTC
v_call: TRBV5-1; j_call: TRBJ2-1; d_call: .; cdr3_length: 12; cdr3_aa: CASSLQGNEQFF; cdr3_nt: TGCGCCAGCAGCTTACAGGGTAATGAGCAGTTCTTC
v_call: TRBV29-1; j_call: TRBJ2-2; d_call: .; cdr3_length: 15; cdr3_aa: CSVEPLGGQDGELFF; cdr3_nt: TGCAGCGTTGAGCCTTTGGGGGGGCAGGACGGGGAGCTGTTTTTT
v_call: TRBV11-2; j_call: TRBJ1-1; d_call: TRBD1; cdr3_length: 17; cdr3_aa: CASSLPPGQGMNTEAFF; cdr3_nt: TGTGCCAGCAGCTTGCCCCCGGGACAGGGAATGAACACTGAAGCTTTCTTT
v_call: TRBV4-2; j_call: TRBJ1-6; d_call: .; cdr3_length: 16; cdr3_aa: CASSHATDPYNSPLHF; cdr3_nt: TGTGCCAGCAGCCACGCGACAGACCCCTATAATTCACCCCTCCACTTT
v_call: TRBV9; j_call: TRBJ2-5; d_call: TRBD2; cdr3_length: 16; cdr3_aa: CASSGSGGAHQETQYF; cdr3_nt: TGTGCCAGCAGCGGTAGCGGGGGGGCCCACCAAGAGACCCAGTACTTC
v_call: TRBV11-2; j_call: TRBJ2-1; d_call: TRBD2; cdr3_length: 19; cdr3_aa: CASSLMSPQGRGGIYEQFF; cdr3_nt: TGTGCCAGCAGCTTAATGTCCCCCCAGGGGCGGGGGGGAATATATGAGCAGTTCTTC
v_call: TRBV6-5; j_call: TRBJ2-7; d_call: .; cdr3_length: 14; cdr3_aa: CASSGQRLSYEQYF; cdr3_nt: TGTGCCAGCAGCGGACAGAGACTTTCCTACGAGCAGTACTTC
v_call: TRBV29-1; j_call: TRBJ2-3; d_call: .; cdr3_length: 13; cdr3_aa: CSVELANTDTQYF; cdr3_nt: TGCAGCGTTGAATTAGCGAACACAGATACGCAGTATTTT
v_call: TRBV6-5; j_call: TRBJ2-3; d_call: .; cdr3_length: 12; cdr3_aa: CASRNRADTQYF; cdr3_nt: TGTGCCAGCAGGAACAGGGCAGATACGCAGTATTTT
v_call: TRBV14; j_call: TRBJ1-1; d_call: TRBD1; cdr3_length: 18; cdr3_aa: CASSQGRQGVRPNTEAFF; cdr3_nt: TGTGCCAGCAGCCAAGGAAGACAGGGGGTCCGCCCGAACACTGAAGCTTTCTTT
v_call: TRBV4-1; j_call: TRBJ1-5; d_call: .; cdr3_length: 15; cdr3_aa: CASSPLGTPNQPQHF; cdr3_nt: TGCGCCAGCAGCCCCCTTGGGACACCTAATCAGCCCCAGCATTTT
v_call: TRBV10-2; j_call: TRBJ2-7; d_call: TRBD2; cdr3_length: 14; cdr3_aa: CASSESGGYDEQYF; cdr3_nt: TGCGCCAGCAGTGAAAGCGGGGGCTATGACGAGCAGTACTTC
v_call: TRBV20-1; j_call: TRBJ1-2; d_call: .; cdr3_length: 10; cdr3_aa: CSALDRRYTF; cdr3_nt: TGCAGTGCCCTAGACAGGCGCTACACCTTC
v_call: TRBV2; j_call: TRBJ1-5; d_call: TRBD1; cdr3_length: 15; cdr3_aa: CASTGQTRSNQPQHF; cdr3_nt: TGTGCCAGCACGGGACAGACCCGTAGCAATCAGCCCCAGCATTTT
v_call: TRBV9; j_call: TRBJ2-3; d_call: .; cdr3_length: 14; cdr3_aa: CASSSGGAADTQYF; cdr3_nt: TGTGCCAGCAGCTCCGGAGGAGCGGCGGATACGCAGTATTTT
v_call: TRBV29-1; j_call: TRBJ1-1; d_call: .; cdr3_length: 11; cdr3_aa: CSVELYGEAFF; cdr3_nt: TGCAGCGTTGAGTTGTACGGTGAAGCTTTCTTT
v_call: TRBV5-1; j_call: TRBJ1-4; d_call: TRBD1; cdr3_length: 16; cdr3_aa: CASSLTSGQGFEKLFF; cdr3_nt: TGCGCCAGCAGCTTGACGTCGGGACAGGGGTTTGAAAAACTGTTTTTT
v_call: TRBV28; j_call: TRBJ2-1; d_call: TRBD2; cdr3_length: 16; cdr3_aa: CASSRPLIAGGYEQFF; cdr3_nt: TGTGCCAGCAGTCGACCCCTGATAGCGGGGGGATATGAGCAGTTCTTC
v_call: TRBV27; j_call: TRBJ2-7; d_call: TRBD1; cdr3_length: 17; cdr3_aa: CASSPGQGTSPTYEQYF; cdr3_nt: TGTGCCAGCAGCCCAGGACAGGGAACCTCCCCTACCTACGAGCAGTACTTC
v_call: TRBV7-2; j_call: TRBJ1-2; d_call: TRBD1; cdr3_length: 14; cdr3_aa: CASSPTGGIDGYTF; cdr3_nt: TGTGCCAGCAGCCCCACAGGGGGAATTGATGGCTACACCTTC
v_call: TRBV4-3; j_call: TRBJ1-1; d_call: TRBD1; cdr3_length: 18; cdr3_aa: CASSQDLAGGLGNTEAFF; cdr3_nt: TGCGCCAGCAGCCAAGATCTGGCAGGGGGCCTCGGGAACACTGAAGCTTTCTTT
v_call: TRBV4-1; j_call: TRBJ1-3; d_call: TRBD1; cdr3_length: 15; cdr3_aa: CASSQLQGAGNTIYF; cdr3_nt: TGCGCCAGCAGCCAATTACAGGGGGCTGGAAACACCATATATTTT
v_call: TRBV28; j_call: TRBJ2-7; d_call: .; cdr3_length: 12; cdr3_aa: CASSFGNYEQYF; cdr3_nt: TGTGCCAGCAGTTTTGGCAACTACGAGCAGTACTTC
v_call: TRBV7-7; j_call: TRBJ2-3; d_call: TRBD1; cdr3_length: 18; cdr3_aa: CASSLAPPGTVYADTQYF; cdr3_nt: TGTGCTAGCAGCTTAGCCCCCCCAGGGACAGTTTACGCAGATACGCAGTATTTT
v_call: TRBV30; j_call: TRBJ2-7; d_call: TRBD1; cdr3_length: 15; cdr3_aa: CAWSVGQGALGEQYF; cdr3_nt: TGTGCCTGGAGTGTGGGACAGGGGGCGCTAGGCGAGCAGTACTTC
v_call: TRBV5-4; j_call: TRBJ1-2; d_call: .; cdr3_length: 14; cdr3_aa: CASSSKVSADGYTF; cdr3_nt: TGTGCCAGCAGCTCTAAGGTCTCCGCGGATGGCTACACCTTC
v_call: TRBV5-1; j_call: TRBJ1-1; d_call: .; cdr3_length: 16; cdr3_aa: CASSYGGGGRNTEAFF; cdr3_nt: TGCGCCAGCAGCTATGGGGGGGGCGGGAGGAACACTGAAGCTTTCTTT
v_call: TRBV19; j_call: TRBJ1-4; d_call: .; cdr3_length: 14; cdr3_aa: CASSIGGMNEKLFF; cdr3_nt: TGTGCCAGTAGTATAGGGGGCATGAATGAAAAACTGTTTTTT
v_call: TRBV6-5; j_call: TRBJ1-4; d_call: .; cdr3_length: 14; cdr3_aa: CASTPTGRREKLFF; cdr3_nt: TGTGCCAGCACCCCAACAGGGCGTCGGGAAAAACTGTTTTTT
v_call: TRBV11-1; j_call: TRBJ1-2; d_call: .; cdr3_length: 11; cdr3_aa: CASSFGGGYTF; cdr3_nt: TGTGCCAGCAGCTTCGGAGGTGGCTACACCTTC
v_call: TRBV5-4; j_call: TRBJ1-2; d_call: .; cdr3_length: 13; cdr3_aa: CASSNDSVYGYTF; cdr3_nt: TGTGCCAGCAGCAATGACAGTGTCTATGGCTACACCTTC
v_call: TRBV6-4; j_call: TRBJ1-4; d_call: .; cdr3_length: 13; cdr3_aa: CASSETGGEKLFF; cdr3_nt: TGTGCCAGCAGTGAGACGGGGGGCGAAAAACTGTTTTTT
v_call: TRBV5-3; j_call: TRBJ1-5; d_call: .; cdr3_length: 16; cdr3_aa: CARRGQGSCSNQPQHF; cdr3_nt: TGTGCCAGAAGGGGGCAGGGGTCTTGTAGCAATCAGCCCCAGCATTTT
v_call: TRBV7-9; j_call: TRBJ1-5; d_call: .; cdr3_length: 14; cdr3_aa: CASSEGLMNQPQHF; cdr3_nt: TGTGCCAGCAGCGAGGGACTGATGAATCAGCCCCAGCATTTT
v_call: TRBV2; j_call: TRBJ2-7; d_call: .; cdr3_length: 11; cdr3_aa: CASSQTYEQYF; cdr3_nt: TGTGCCAGCAGCCAAACCTACGAGCAGTACTTC
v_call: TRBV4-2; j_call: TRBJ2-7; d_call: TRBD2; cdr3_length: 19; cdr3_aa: CASSQEGERGVYGNYEQYF; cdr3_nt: TGTGCCAGCAGCCAAGAAGGAGAGCGGGGGGTCTATGGGAACTACGAGCAGTACTTC
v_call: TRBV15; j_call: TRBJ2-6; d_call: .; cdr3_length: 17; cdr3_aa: CATSRVAGGAGANVLTF; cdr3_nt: TGTGCCACCAGCAGAGTCGCCGGCGGGGCTGGGGCCAACGTCCTGACTTTC